Listed below are T cell receptor beta chains from one sample, sequenced in a study of blood T cell repertoires in COVID-19. Produced via immunoSEQ multiplex PCR; TCRdb's table is partial and in-frame only. Of more than 85,000 clones listed, 65% to 90% are singletons. Material: peripheral blood. The receptor set was obtained from a man older than 75 with acute or convalescent COVID-19. Each CDR3 is given with its conserved first and last residue. Each record gives: V gene, clone size, D gene, J gene, CDR3 protein, CDR3 DNA. D genes are given only for firm matches. Rows may omit the clone size; those that give it use once, few, many or a size class.

TRBV29-1	NA	TRBD1	TRBJ1-2	CSVRQGSVYGYTF	TGCAGCGTCCGACAGGGTTCGGTCTATGGCTACACCTTC
TRBV19	NA	NA	TRBJ1-5	CASRQNNQPQHF	TGTGCCAGTAGACAGAACAATCAGCCCCAGCATTTT
TRBV5-4	NA	TRBD1	TRBJ1-6	CASSSRPGQGNSPLHF	TGTGCCAGCAGCTCTAGACCGGGACAGGGGAATTCACCCCTCCACTTT
TRBV11-2	NA	NA	TRBJ1-1	CASSTHRPTEAFF	TGTGCCAGCAGCACCCACAGGCCCACTGAAGCTTTCTTT
TRBV5-1	NA	NA	TRBJ2-3	CASSLALAQSTDTQYF	TGCGCCAGCAGCTTGGCCTTGGCCCAGAGCACAGATACGCAGTATTTT
TRBV2	NA	NA	TRBJ1-3	CASSEVGGPRSGNTIYF	TGTGCCAGCAGTGAAGTAGGTGGGCCGCGCTCTGGAAACACCATATATTTT
TRBV7-6	NA	NA	TRBJ2-3	CASSLTGTGAGRTQYF	TGTGCCAGCAGCTTGACCGGGACAGGAGCGGGGCGGACGCAGTATTTT
TRBV29-1	NA	NA	TRBJ2-5	CSVCSDLQETQYF	TGCAGCGTTTGTAGCGACCTCCAAGAGACCCAGTACTTC
TRBV10-3	NA	NA	TRBJ1-6	CAITGTPNSPLHF	TGTGCCATCACTGGGACACCGAATTCACCCCTCCACTTT
TRBV3-1/TRBV3-2	NA	NA	TRBJ2-7	CASSEVDEQYF	TGTGCCAGCAGCGAAGTAGACGAGCAGTACTTC
TRBV5-1	NA	NA	TRBJ1-2	CASSFTGTGYTF	TGCGCCAGCAGCTTCACAGGGACTGGCTACACCTTC
TRBV5-6	NA	TRBD2	TRBJ2-3	CASTQIPTSGSTDTQYF	TGTGCCAGCACCCAGATCCCAACTAGCGGTAGCACAGATACGCAGTATTTT
TRBV2	NA	NA	TRBJ1-3	CASSSHDRGNTIYF	TGTGCCAGCAGTTCCCACGACAGGGGAAACACCATATATTTT
TRBV15	NA	TRBD2	TRBJ2-7	CATSRDISGNYEQYF	TGTGCCACCAGCAGAGACATTAGCGGGAACTACGAGCAGTACTTC
TRBV4-1	NA	NA	TRBJ2-3	CASSLFAVDGADTQYF	TGCGCCAGCAGCCTCTTCGCAGTCGACGGGGCAGATACGCAGTATTTT
TRBV5-6	few	TRBD1	TRBJ1-1	CASSIDRVGRNTEAFF	TGTGCCAGCAGCATAGACAGGGTGGGTAGGAACACTGAAGCTTTCTTT
TRBV28	NA	TRBD1	TRBJ2-3	CASTTGWVDTQYF	TGTGCCAGCACGACAGGGTGGGTAGATACGCAGTATTTT
TRBV30	many	TRBD1	TRBJ1-6	CAWRRTGNSPLHF	TGTGCCTGGCGCCGGACAGGGAATTCACCCCTCCACTTT
TRBV18	few	TRBD2	TRBJ2-3	CASSPPGLAGTDTQYF	TGTGCCAGCTCACCACCGGGACTAGCGGGAACAGATACGCAGTATTTT
TRBV29-1	NA	NA	TRBJ1-1	CSVGGRAHRGTEAFF	TGCAGCGTTGGGGGTAGGGCCCACCGGGGCACTGAAGCTTTCTTT
TRBV7-3	once	NA	TRBJ1-1	CASSPDTNTEAFF	TGTGCCAGCAGCCCCGACACCAACACTGAAGCTTTCTTT
TRBV27	once	TRBD2	TRBJ2-3	CASSYLGVAGTGDTQYF	TGTGCCAGCAGTTACCTCGGGGTAGCGGGAACTGGAGATACGCAGTATTTT
TRBV29-1	NA	TRBD1	TRBJ1-5	CSAYSGTGQPQHF	TGCAGCGCATATTCCGGGACAGGGCAGCCCCAGCATTTT
TRBV20-1	NA	NA	TRBJ2-5	CSAIGGETQYF	TGCAGTGCCATCGGGGGAGAGACCCAGTACTTC
TRBV5-1	NA	TRBD1	TRBJ1-4	CASSPGTGFRTNEKLFF	TGCGCCAGCAGCCCCGGGACAGGGTTTCGTACTAATGAAAAACTGTTTTTT
TRBV6-5	NA	TRBD2	TRBJ2-1	CASRLAGVTDEQFF	TGTGCCAGCAGGCTAGCGGGAGTAACGGATGAGCAGTTCTTC
TRBV10-3	few	TRBD1	TRBJ1-2	CAIRGTGGDYGYTF	TGTGCCATCAGGGGGACAGGGGGCGACTATGGCTACACCTTC
TRBV2	NA	NA	TRBJ2-5	CASSGTDQETQYF	TGTGCCAGCAGTGGGACAGACCAAGAGACCCAGTACTTC
TRBV18	NA	TRBD1	TRBJ1-2	CASSPAVGGTGIGYTF	TGTGCCAGCTCACCGGCGGTGGGGGGGACAGGGATTGGCTACACCTTC
TRBV2	NA	TRBD1	TRBJ1-5	CASSRQGAVNQPQHF	TGTGCCAGCAGTCGACAGGGGGCAGTCAATCAGCCCCAGCATTTT
TRBV15	NA	NA	TRBJ1-1	CATSPELDSYTEAFF	TGTGCCACCAGCCCGGAACTCGACAGTTACACTGAAGCTTTCTTT
TRBV2	NA	NA	TRBJ1-3	CASRGTSAGNTIYF	TGTGCCAGCAGGGGGACATCGGCTGGAAACACCATATATTTT
TRBV5-1	NA	NA	TRBJ1-5	CASSLGGSGNQPQHF	TGCGCCAGCAGCTTGGGGGGCAGCGGCAATCAGCCCCAGCATTTT
TRBV19	NA	NA	TRBJ2-1	CASSPTEGRYNEQFF	TGTGCCAGTAGCCCCACAGAGGGCCGCTACAATGAGCAGTTCTTC
TRBV6-6	once	NA	TRBJ1-2	CASRQGEGYGYTF	TGTGCCAGCAGACAGGGAGAGGGCTATGGCTACACCTTC
TRBV24-1	NA	NA	TRBJ2-1	CATAESSYNEQFF	TGTGCCACAGCTGAGAGCTCCTACAATGAGCAGTTCTTC
TRBV4-2	NA	TRBD2	TRBJ2-1	CASSQDSLGLAGGNEQFF	TGTGCCAGCAGCCAAGATAGCCTGGGACTAGCGGGAGGCAATGAGCAGTTCTTC
TRBV27	NA	TRBD1	TRBJ1-2	CASSQGQGHYGYTF	TGTGCCAGCAGTCAGGGACAGGGGCACTATGGCTACACCTTC
TRBV20-1	NA	NA	TRBJ1-1	CSASQGTNTEAFF	TGCAGTGCTAGTCAGGGAACCAACACTGAAGCTTTCTTT
TRBV19	NA	TRBD1	TRBJ1-1	CASSSPRQGKTEAFF	TGTGCCAGTAGTTCGCCTCGACAGGGGAAGACTGAAGCTTTCTTT
TRBV18	NA	NA	TRBJ1-2	CASSPTASNYGYTF	TGTGCCAGCTCACCGACAGCATCTAACTATGGCTACACCTTC
TRBV4-2	NA	TRBD2	TRBJ2-3	CASSTGLAGVGTDTQYF	TGTGCCAGCAGCACAGGACTAGCGGGAGTTGGTACAGATACGCAGTATTTT
TRBV12-3/TRBV12-4	NA	TRBD2	TRBJ2-7	CASRLAGGHEQYF	TGTGCCAGCAGACTAGCGGGAGGGCACGAGCAGTACTTC
TRBV7-2	NA	NA	TRBJ1-2	CASSSGAWGYTF	TGTGCCAGCAGTTCAGGGGCATGGGGCTACACCTTC
TRBV7-9	NA	TRBD1	TRBJ1-2	CASSSNRGDYGYTF	TGTGCCAGCAGCTCGAACAGGGGTGACTATGGCTACACCTTC
TRBV29-1	NA	TRBD1	TRBJ1-1	CSGDRNTEAFF	TGCAGCGGGGACAGGAACACTGAAGCTTTCTTT
TRBV19	NA	NA	TRBJ1-4	CASSIGGKKLFF	TGTGCCAGTAGTATAGGGGGCAAAAAACTGTTTTTT
TRBV5-1	NA	TRBD1	TRBJ2-7	CASSLALSDRNYEQYF	TGCGCCAGCAGCTTGGCCCTTTCGGACAGGAACTACGAGCAGTACTTC
TRBV30	NA	NA	TRBJ2-3	CAWSSVRTQYF	TGTGCCTGGAGTTCCGTCCGTACGCAGTATTTT
TRBV3-1/TRBV3-2	NA	NA	TRBJ1-5	CASSRLNQPQHF	TGTGCCAGCAGCCGTTTAAATCAGCCCCAGCATTTT
TRBV7-9	once	TRBD1	TRBJ1-2	CASSLLTRDRGKYGYTF	TGTGCCAGCAGCTTATTAACCCGGGACAGGGGGAAGTATGGCTACACCTTC
TRBV24-1	NA	NA	TRBJ2-1	CATSDSRSVSYNEQFF	TGTGCCACCAGTGATTCCAGGTCCGTCTCCTACAATGAGCAGTTCTTC
TRBV5-1	NA	TRBD2	TRBJ2-5	CASSLVRGLAGKETQYF	TGCGCCAGCAGCTTGGTAAGGGGACTAGCGGGAAAAGAGACCCAGTACTTC
TRBV5-1	NA	NA	TRBJ1-1	CASSLEHEAFF	TGCGCCAGCAGCTTGGAGCATGAAGCTTTCTTT
TRBV2	once	TRBD1	TRBJ2-1	CASTVGQTSYNEQFF	TGTGCCAGCACCGTGGGACAGACTTCCTACAATGAGCAGTTCTTC
TRBV24-1	once	TRBD1	TRBJ2-2	CATQDRAVTGELFF	TGTGCCACCCAGGACAGGGCGGTCACCGGGGAGCTGTTTTTT
TRBV6-5	NA	NA	TRBJ1-2	CASIVSGFYGYTF	TGTGCCAGCATCGTTTCAGGATTTTATGGCTACACCTTC